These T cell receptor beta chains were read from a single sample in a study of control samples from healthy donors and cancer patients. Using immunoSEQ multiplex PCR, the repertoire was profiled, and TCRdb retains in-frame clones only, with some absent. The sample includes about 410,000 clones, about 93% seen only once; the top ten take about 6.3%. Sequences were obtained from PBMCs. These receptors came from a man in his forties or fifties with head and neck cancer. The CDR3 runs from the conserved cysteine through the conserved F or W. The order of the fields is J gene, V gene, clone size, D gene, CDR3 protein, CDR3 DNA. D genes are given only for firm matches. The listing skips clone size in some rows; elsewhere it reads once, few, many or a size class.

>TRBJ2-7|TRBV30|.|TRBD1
CAWTRTGNRYEQYF
TGTGCCTGGACCCGGACAGGGAATAGATACGAGCAGTACTTC
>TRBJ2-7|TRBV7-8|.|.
CASSLVFSGTYEQYF
TGTGCCAGCAGCTTAGTTTTTAGCGGAACCTACGAGCAGTACTTC
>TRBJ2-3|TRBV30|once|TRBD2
CAWSGLAGTDTQYF
TGTGCCTGGAGTGGGCTAGCGGGCACAGATACGCAGTATTTT
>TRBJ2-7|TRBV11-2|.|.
CASGQGGYEQYF
TGTGCCAGCGGGCAGGGCGGGTACGAGCAGTACTTC
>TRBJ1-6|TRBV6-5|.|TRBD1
CASSYLGQGIPLHF
TGTGCCAGCAGTTACCTCGGACAGGGAATCCCCCTCCACTTT
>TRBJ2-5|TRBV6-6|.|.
CASYVTPLQETQYF
TGTGCCAGCTACGTGACACCGTTACAAGAGACCCAGTACTTC
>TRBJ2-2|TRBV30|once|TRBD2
CAWNFGLANTGELFF
TGTGCCTGGAATTTCGGACTAGCTAACACCGGGGAGCTGTTTTTT
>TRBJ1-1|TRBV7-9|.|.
CASSLEGNTEAFF
TGTGCCAGCAGCTTAGAGGGGAACACTGAAGCTTTCTTT
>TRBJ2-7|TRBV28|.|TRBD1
CASSLFAGTGISYEQYF
TGTGCCAGCAGTTTATTCGCGGGGACAGGGATTTCCTACGAGCAGTACTTC
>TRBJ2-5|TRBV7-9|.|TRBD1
CASSSGQGVQETQYF
TGTGCCAGCAGCTCCGGCCAGGGGGTACAAGAGACCCAGTACTTC
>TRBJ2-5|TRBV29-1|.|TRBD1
CSVEDRREGQKKETQYF
TGCAGCGTTGAAGACAGAAGAGAGGGACAGAAAAAAGAGACCCAGTACTTC
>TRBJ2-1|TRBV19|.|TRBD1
CASSMTQGVRNEQFF
TGTGCCAGTAGTATGACACAGGGGGTTAGGAATGAGCAGTTCTTC
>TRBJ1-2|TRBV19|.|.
CASSIGTRDYGYTF
TGTGCCAGTAGTATCGGAACCCGGGACTATGGCTACACCTTC
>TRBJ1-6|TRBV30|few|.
CAWSALGEGNSPLHF
TGTGCCTGGAGTGCATTGGGGGAGGGGAATTCACCCCTCCACTTT
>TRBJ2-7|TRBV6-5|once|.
CASSSNYEQYF
TGTGCCAGCAGTTCCAACTACGAGCAGTACTTC
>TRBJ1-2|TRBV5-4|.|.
CASSPDRGRGYTF
TGTGCCAGCAGCCCAGATCGGGGCCGTGGCTACACCTTC
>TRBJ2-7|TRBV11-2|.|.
CASSADSNSYEQYF
TGTGCCAGCAGCGCAGACAGCAATTCCTACGAGCAGTACTTC
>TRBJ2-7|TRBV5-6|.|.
CASSFSLTGHYEQYF
TGTGCCAGCAGCTTTTCGCTCACAGGTCACTACGAGCAGTACTTC
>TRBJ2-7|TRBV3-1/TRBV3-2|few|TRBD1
CASSQDWGQGFCEQYF
TGTGCCAGCAGCCAAGATTGGGGACAGGGGTTTTGCGAGCAGTACTTC
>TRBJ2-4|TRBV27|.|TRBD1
CASSPRTGKNIQYF
TGTGCCAGCAGTCCCCGGACAGGGAAAAACATTCAGTACTTC
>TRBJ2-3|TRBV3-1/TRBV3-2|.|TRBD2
CASSPLAGLSTDTQYF
TGTGCCAGCAGCCCCTTAGCGGGACTTAGCACAGATACGCAGTATTTT
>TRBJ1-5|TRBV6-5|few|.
CASRLQGGNQPQHF
TGTGCCAGCAGGCTACAGGGCGGCAATCAGCCCCAGCATTTT
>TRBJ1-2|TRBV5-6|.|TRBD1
CASRTDRGLGYTF
TGTGCCAGCAGGACGGACAGGGGGTTGGGCTACACCTTC
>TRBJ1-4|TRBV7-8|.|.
CASSLAGRSNEKLFF
TGTGCCAGCAGCTTAGCGGGCAGATCTAATGAAAAACTGTTTTTT
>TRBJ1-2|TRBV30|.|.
CAWNIGGDGYTF
TGTGCCTGGAATATTGGAGGGGATGGCTACACCTTC
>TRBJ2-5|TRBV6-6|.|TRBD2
CASSPKSSGGMETQYF
TGTGCCAGCAGCCCCAAGTCTAGCGGGGGGATGGAGACCCAGTACTTC
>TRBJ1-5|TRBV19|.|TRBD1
CASSEDRGLNQPQHF
TGTGCCAGTAGTGAGGACAGGGGGCTCAACCAGCCCCAGCATTTT
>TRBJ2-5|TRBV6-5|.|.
CASSYSGETQYF
TGTGCCAGCAGTTATTCGGGAGAGACCCAGTACTTC
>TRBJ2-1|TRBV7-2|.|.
CASSLGMSKGEQFF
TGTGCCAGCAGCTTAGGGATGTCGAAGGGTGAGCAGTTCTTC
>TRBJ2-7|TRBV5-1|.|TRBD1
CASSSARDSSYEQYF
TGCGCCAGCAGCTCGGCCCGGGACAGCTCCTACGAGCAGTACTTC
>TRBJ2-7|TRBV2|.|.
CASSVYEQYF
TGTGCCAGCAGTGTCTACGAGCAGTACTTC
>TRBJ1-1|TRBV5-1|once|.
CASSALGHTEAFF
TGCGCCAGCAGCGCACTGGGTCACACTGAAGCTTTCTTT
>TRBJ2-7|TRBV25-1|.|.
CASRGTRWSGYDSYEQYF
TGTGCCAGCAGGGGTACACGGTGGTCGGGATACGATTCCTACGAGCAGTACTTC
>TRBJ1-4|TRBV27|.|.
CASSSVQGNEKLFF
TGTGCCAGCAGTTCGGTACAGGGTAATGAAAAACTGTTTTTT
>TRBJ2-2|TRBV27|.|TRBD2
CASSPWTSGTNTGELFF
TGTGCCAGCAGTCCGTGGACTAGCGGGACCAACACCGGGGAGCTGTTTTTT
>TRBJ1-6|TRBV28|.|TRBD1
CASSLAGGYNSPLHF
TGTGCCAGCAGTTTGGCAGGGGGCTATAATTCACCCCTCCACTTT
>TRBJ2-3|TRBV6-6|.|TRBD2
CASSREGLAGVASTDTQYF
TGTGCCAGCAGTCGCGAGGGACTAGCGGGGGTGGCTAGCACAGATACGCAGTATTTT
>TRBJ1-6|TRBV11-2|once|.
CASSLPPGGGDRNSPLHF
TGTGCCAGCAGCTTACCACCTGGGGGGGGCGATCGGAACTCACCCCTCCACTTT
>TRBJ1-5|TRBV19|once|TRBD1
CASSSPRDSDSNQPQHF
TGTGCCAGTAGTTCACCCCGGGACAGCGATAGCAATCAGCCCCAGCATTTT
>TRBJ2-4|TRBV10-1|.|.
CASSESGTKNIQYF
TGCGCCAGCAGTGAGTCCGGGACCAAAAACATTCAGTACTTC
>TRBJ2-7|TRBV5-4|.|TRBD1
CASSQKLGTGGNEQYF
TGTGCCAGCTCTCAGAAACTCGGGACAGGGGGCAACGAGCAGTACTTC
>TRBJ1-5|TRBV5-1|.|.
CASSVLTWGNQPQHF
TGCGCCAGCAGCGTCTTGACATGGGGCAATCAGCCCCAGCATTTT
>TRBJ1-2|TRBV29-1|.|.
CSARGGTYNYGYTF
TGCAGCGCCCGGGGGGGAACCTATAACTATGGCTACACCTTC
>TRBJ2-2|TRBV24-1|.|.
CATSDLGSGANTGELFF
TGTGCCACCAGTGATTTGGGATCAGGTGCGAACACCGGGGAGCTGTTTTTT
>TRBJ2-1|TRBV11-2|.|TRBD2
CASSFGLAGGNNEQFF
TGTGCCAGCAGCTTCGGGCTAGCGGGAGGGAACAATGAGCAGTTCTTC
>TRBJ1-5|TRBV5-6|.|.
CASSLASRRQPQHF
TGTGCCAGCAGCTTGGCGTCCAGGAGACAGCCCCAGCATTTT
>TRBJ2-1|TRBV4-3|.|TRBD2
CASSHEIRTSFDEQFF
TGCGCCAGCAGCCACGAAATAAGGACTAGCTTTGATGAGCAGTTCTTC
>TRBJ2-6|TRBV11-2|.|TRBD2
CASSLDRGLAGSSGANVLTF
TGTGCCAGCAGCTTAGATAGGGGACTAGCGGGAAGCTCTGGGGCCAACGTCCTGACTTTC
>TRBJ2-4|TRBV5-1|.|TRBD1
CASSTTGGENIQYF
TGCGCCAGCAGCACGACAGGGGGCGAAAACATTCAGTACTTC
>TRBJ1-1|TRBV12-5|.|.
CASGLTGLGEAFF
TGTGCTAGTGGTCTCACAGGGTTGGGTGAAGCTTTCTTT
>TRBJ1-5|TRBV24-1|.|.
CATSDSPGSYSNQPQHF
TGTGCCACCAGTGATTCCCCGGGGTCATATAGCAATCAGCCCCAGCATTTT
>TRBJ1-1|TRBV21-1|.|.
CASSNHPRTALQPTEAFF
TGTGCCAGCAGCAATCATCCCCGGACAGCCTTACAACCAACTGAAGCTTTCTTT
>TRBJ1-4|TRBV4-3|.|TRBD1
CASSSGGGNEKLFF
TGCGCCAGCAGCTCAGGGGGCGGGAATGAAAAACTGTTTTTT
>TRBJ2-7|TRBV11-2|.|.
CASSRQDRTYEQYF
TGTGCCAGCAGCCGACAAGACAGGACCTACGAGCAGTACTTC
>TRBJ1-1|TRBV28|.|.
CASSFLSRKNTEAFF
TGTGCCAGCAGTTTTCTATCCAGAAAGAACACTGAAGCTTTCTTT